Each of the 12 T cell receptor beta chains below was sequenced from the same sample in a study of cytomegalovirus exposure and HLA in healthy donors. The PCR employed 60 Vbeta primers together with 13 Jbeta primers. Repertoires were generated with immunoSEQ multiplex PCR, while TCRdb's copy carries only in-frame clones and drops some. The sample consists of about 100,000 clones, around three quarters of them appearing once. Material for sequencing was PBMCs. These receptor sequences come from a woman between 45 and 60 years old in good health and CMV-seropositive.

The chain has TRBV21-1 and TRBJ1-1; the table's D call TRBD1 went unverified against the DNA. TRBV21-1 is deemed a pseudogene. CDR3 size: 15 residues. CDR3 region: CASSKGDRGHTEAFF. For the CDR3, the DNA is TGTGCCAGCAGCAAAGGGGACAGGGGGCACACTGAAGCTTTCTTT.

The chain links TRBV5-5 to TRBJ2-7; 7 bases agree with TRBD2. CDR3 length equals 13 residues. Losses at the gene ends were 3 bases for V and 4 bases for J; bases not matched to a gene: 4. CDR1 and CDR2 (germline): SGHKS, YYEKEE (reference sequence). As DNA, the CDR3 is TGTGCCAGCAGCTGGGACTATCCTTACGAGCAGTACTTC. The encoded protein is CASSWDYPYEQYF.

V is TRBV30 and J is TRBJ2-7, with 8 bases lining up with TRBD1. CDR1 and CDR2 from the germline V gene are GTSNPN and SVGIG (reference sequence). The CDR3 spans 18 residues. The trim removed 1 base at V and 2 bases at J, leaving 16 bases unmatched. CDR3 bases: TGTGCCTGGAGTGGAGCAGGGGGCGTGTTTGGGGCTCCCTACGAGCAGTACTTC. It translates to CAWSGAGGVFGAPYEQYF.

J is TRBJ2-3 and V is TRBV5-8; a weak D match, TRBD1 (5 bases). The germline V gene has CDR1 SGHTS and CDR2 YDEGEE. Trimming cost V 3 bases and J 5 bases, with 16 bases left between them. The CDR3 has 15 residues. CDR3 DNA: TGTGCCAGCAGCTCCAGGGTTACCATACGAGATACGCAGTATTTT. It specifies CASSSRVTIRDTQYF.

The genes are TRBV21-1 and TRBJ1-1. TRBV21-1 represents a pseudogene. The CDR3 has 17 amino acids. The CDR3 DNA follows: TGTGCCAGCAGCAAAGAGCGTCCCCTCAAGATGAACACTGAAGCTTTCTTT. This encodes CASSKERPLKMNTEAFF.

The chain employs TRBV4-1 and TRBJ1-3; 7 nucleotides match TRBD1. The CDR3 spans 17 residues. J lost 2 bases, V lost 0 bases, and 7 bases had no gene match. Germline CDR1 and CDR2: MGHRA and YSYEKL. The DNA for the CDR3 is TGCGCCAGCAGCCAAGATGGAAAAGGGGGCCCTGGAAACACCATATATTTT. Its protein is CASSQDGKGGPGNTIYF.

The chain recombines TRBV7-9 with TRBJ2-3, with 7 bases that match TRBD2. V lost 4 bases to trimming and J lost 4 bases; unmatched junction nucleotides: 8. The V gene's germline CDR1 is SEHNR and CDR2 FQNEAQ (reference sequence). The CDR3 consists of 15 residues. This CDR3 reads CASSSARAGADTQYF. The CDR3 DNA follows: TGTGCCAGCAGCTCCGCGAGGGCGGGGGCAGATACGCAGTATTTT.

The J gene is TRBJ2-7, the V gene TRBV2; D is possibly TRBD1 (5 bases). This CDR3 comprises 12 residues. Germline CDR1 reads SNHLY; CDR2 reads FYNNEI. V was clipped by 6 bases and J by 3 bases, with 9 bases between them. In DNA form, the CDR3 reads TGTGCCAGCAGCGCAGGGTTCTACGAGCAGTACTTC. This sequence encodes CASSAGFYEQYF.

This chain uses TRBV28 with TRBJ2-7; TRBD1 aligns across 7 bases. V lost 2 bases and J lost 3; bases outside the gene matches: 1. CDR1 and CDR2 from the germline V gene are MDHEN and SYDVKM. The CDR3 has 13 amino acids. The CDR3 DNA sequence: TGTGCCAGCAGTTTAAACAGGGGCTACGAGCAGTACTTC. Protein: CASSLNRGYEQYF.

CDR3 sequence reads: CASSWTANTEAFF. For the CDR3, the DNA is TGTGCCAGCAGTTGGACAGCGAACACTGAAGCTTTCTTT. J is TRBJ1-1 and V is TRBV11-3, with D possibly TRBD1 on 6 matching bases. The germline V gene has CDR1 SGHNT and CDR2 YENEEA. Trimming shortened V by 6 bases and J by 1 base, and 9 bases separated the two germline ends. The CDR3 is 13 amino acids.

V is TRBV27 and J is TRBJ2-2; D is perhaps TRBD1 (6 bases). V was cut by 4 bases and J by 1 base, with 13 bases left in between. CDR1 MNHEY and CDR2 SMNVEV come from the germline V gene (reference sequence). This CDR3 is 16 amino acids long. CDR3 amino acids: CASSSYLGGNTGELFF. The CDR3 region has the DNA TGTGCCAGCAGTTCCTACCTAGGGGGGAACACCGGGGAGCTGTTTTTT.

The chain carries TRBV27 and TRBJ1-2; the D gene is possibly TRBD1 (6 bases). Trimming pared 10 bases from V and 5 bases from J, leaving 8 bases between. CDR3 length equals 10 residues. Germline assignment: CDR1 MNHEY and CDR2 SMNVEV (reference sequence). DNA for the CDR3: TGTGCCACCACAGGGTATGGCTACACCTTC. Translation: CATTGYGYTF.